This paragraph reports one T cell receptor beta chain. The antigen remains unidentified. The data belong to a study of cytomegalovirus exposure and HLA in healthy donors. General study findings and limits: A later analysis reportedly identified an Asian-associated ancestry cluster as carrying fewer N-insertions than the 666-donor mean. TCR beta sequences reportedly predicted the HLA-A and HLA-B alleles of most subjects accurately.

With 60 Vbeta and 13 Jbeta primers, the PCR was carried out. Some clones are missing from TCRdb's copy, which holds only in-frame ones; the method was immunoSEQ multiplex PCR. The sample lists fewer than 150,000 clones, over 70% seen once, with 2.8% in the top ten. This sequence originates from a male donor in good health and CMV-seronegative. The sequenced material came from PBMCs.

CDR3 residues: CASSPEQGTYEQYF. The CDR3 nucleotides are TGTGCCAGCTCACCAGAACAGGGGACTTACGAGCAGTACTTC. The chain employs TRBV18 and TRBJ2-7; D is possibly TRBD1 (7 bases). V dropped 2 bases and J dropped 4 bases, with 12 bases sitting between them. CDR3 length equals 14 residues. The V gene's germline CDR1 is KGHSH and CDR2 LQKENI.